Below, 12 T cell receptor beta chains from the same sample are listed, as sequenced in a study of T-cell memory formation after mild COVID-19 (dated by TCRdb to the early 2020s). The library was prepared using 5' RACE. Sequencing relied on an Illumina NovaSeq 6000. TCRdb reanalyzed the raw reads on its own, using fastp at Q25 for trimming and MiXCR for clone calling, and kept in-frame beta chains. Every CDR3 protein is listed once, alongside the most common genes and DNA of its rows. In all, the sample holds about 470,000 distinct CDR3 sequences, and around a quarter of those were seen once. The biggest ten clones account for approximately 12% of the sample. The sample consisted of PBMCs or a T cell subset sorted from them (not recorded which). The receptors were gathered from an adult woman who had mild COVID-19 (a few samples of this study predate the infection). The sample titles of this study are shuffled in the database, so cell type and time point are left out; the donor was told from shared clones.

The CDR3 is CASSPSRGAAGNTIYF. In DNA form, the CDR3 reads TGTGCCAGCAGCCCAAGCCGGGGGGCGGCTGGAAACACCATATATTTT. V usage is TRBV7-8 and J usage is TRBJ1-3, with a weak D call TRBD1 (6 bases). Germline CDR1 SGHVS, CDR2 FQNEAQ. The CDR3 contains 16 residues. Trimming left V 5 bases short and J 2 bases short, with 16 bases between.

V and J are TRBV6-1 and TRBJ1-4; TRBD1 agrees at 7 bases. Germline CDR1 and CDR2: MNHNS and SASEGT. After removal of 6 bases from V and 0 bases from J, the junction contained 7 bases not matched to a gene. This CDR3 has 16 residues. The CDR3, as DNA: TGTGCCAGCAGGGCGGGGACAGCGGCAACTAATGAAAAACTGTTTTTT. Its translation: CASRAGTAATNEKLFF.

This clonotype showed up just a few times. V is TRBV7-9 and J is TRBJ2-3, with D possibly matching TRBD2 (7 bases). The V gene lost 5 bases and the J gene lost 8 bases, with 17 bases spanning the gap. CDR1 and CDR2 from the germline V gene are SEHNR and FQNEAQ (reference sequence). The CDR3 is 14 residues long. The CDR3, as DNA: TGTGCCAGCAGCGAGGGGGGGGCCCGGATTACGCAGTATTTT. Translated: CASSEGGARITQYF.

This clonotype was detected only a few times. CDR3 residues: CASSLREFNQPQHF. The CDR3 region has the DNA TGTGCCAGCAGTTTAAGAGAGTTCAATCAGCCCCAGCATTTT. This chain uses TRBV12-3 or TRBV12-4 with TRBJ1-5; no clear D gene. Trimming pared 2 bases from V and 3 bases from J, leaving 8 bases between. The CDR3 is 14 amino acids.

The chain recombines TRBV20-1 with TRBJ2-3; D tentatively fits TRBD1 or TRBD2 (5 bases each). The CDR3 has 15 residues. The ends were cut back, 2 bases at V and 4 bases at J, with 16 bases in the middle. Germline V gene lookup returns CDR1 DFQATT and CDR2 SNEGSKA (reference sequence). The CDR3 DNA is TGCAGTGCTAGATCGGGGACCATCGGGGCAGATACGCAGTATTTT. This sequence encodes CSARSGTIGADTQYF.

This clonotype has only a few counts. The rearrangement links TRBV15 to TRBJ2-3, with D possibly being TRBD1 (6 bases). V was shortened by 1 base and J by 4 bases, with 12 bases between the two germline ends. The CDR3 runs 15 residues. Germline loops: CDR1 LNHNV, CDR2 YYDKDF (reference sequence). Written as DNA, the CDR3 is TGTGCCACCAGCAGAGTGAGGGGGAGAGCAGATACGCAGTATTTT. Protein product: CATSRVRGRADTQYF. Based on the CDR3 plus reference TRBV15 and TRBJ2-3, the full variable domain is DAMVIQNPRYQVTQFGKPVTLSCSQTLNHNVMYWYQQKSSQAPKLLFHYYDKDFNNEADTPDNFQSRRPNTSFCFLDIRSPGLGDTAMYLCATSRVRGRADTQYFGPGTRLTVL.

J is TRBJ2-1 and V is TRBV29-1; 12 bases line up with TRBD2. The V segment lost 3 bases and the J segment 9 bases; nucleotides outside the gene matches: 6. The CDR3 is made up of 14 amino acids. Germline CDR1 and CDR2: SQVTM and ANQGSEA. The CDR3 protein is CSVDRGLAGFEQFF. In DNA form, the CDR3 reads TGCAGCGTTGACCGCGGACTAGCGGGATTTGAGCAGTTCTTC.

V is TRBV7-9 and J is TRBJ2-7; D call uncertain. The CDR3 contains 11 residues. V was pared by 2 bases and J by 6 bases, with 5 bases between. Germline V gene lookup returns CDR1 SEHNR and CDR2 FQNEAQ (reference sequence). The CDR3 sequence: CASSLNREQYF. The CDR3 nucleotides are TGTGCCAGCAGCTTAAATCGCGAGCAGTACTTC.

This clonotype was found a few times. The CDR3 loop reads CASSERFFKATGDYGYTF. In nucleotides, the CDR3 is TGTGCCAGCAGTGAAAGGTTTTTTAAAGCGACAGGGGACTATGGCTACACCTTC. J is TRBJ1-2 and V is TRBV2, with 8 bases matching TRBD1. CDR3 length: 18 amino acids. J lost 3 bases, V lost 2 bases, and 14 bases had no gene match. Germline lookup yields CDR1 SNHLY and CDR2 FYNNEI. The full variable domain, in which reference TRBV2 and TRBJ1-2 provide the parts outside the CDR3, is EPEVTQTPSHQVTQMGQEVILRCVPISNHLYFYWYRQILGQKVEFLVSFYNNEISEKSEIFDDQFSVERPDGSNFTLKIRSTKLEDSAMYFCASSERFFKATGDYGYTFGSGTRLTVV.

The J gene is TRBJ2-1, the V gene TRBV12-3 or TRBV12-4; D unresolved. Trimming took 3 bases from V and 3 from J, leaving 6 bases between them. The CDR3 is 13 amino acids. The CDR3, as DNA: TGTGCCAGCAGTTTTGGGAACTACAATGAGCAGTTCTTC. This sequence encodes CASSFGNYNEQFF.

This clonotype was detected only a few times. This chain joins TRBV5-1 and TRBJ1-2, with TRBD1 matching 7 bases. V gave up 1 base and J gave up 6 bases; unmatched junction bases: 9. Per the germline V gene, CDR1 is SGHRS and CDR2 is YFSETQ. The length of the CDR3 is 15 residues. The CDR3 sequence: CASSLPDRLKNGYTF. The DNA for the CDR3 is TGCGCCAGCAGCTTGCCGGACAGGTTAAAGAATGGCTACACCTTC.

This clonotype was observed at least ten times. CDR3 residues: CAWSVQGSGANVLTF. The DNA for the CDR3 is TGTGCCTGGAGCGTCCAGGGATCTGGGGCCAACGTCCTGACTTTC. The rearrangement joins TRBV30 to TRBJ2-6; TRBD1 might be the D (5 bases). CDR3 length: 15 residues. Germline CDR1 GTSNPN, CDR2 SVGIG (reference sequence). V was shortened by 3 bases and J by 1 base, with 10 bases between the two germline ends.